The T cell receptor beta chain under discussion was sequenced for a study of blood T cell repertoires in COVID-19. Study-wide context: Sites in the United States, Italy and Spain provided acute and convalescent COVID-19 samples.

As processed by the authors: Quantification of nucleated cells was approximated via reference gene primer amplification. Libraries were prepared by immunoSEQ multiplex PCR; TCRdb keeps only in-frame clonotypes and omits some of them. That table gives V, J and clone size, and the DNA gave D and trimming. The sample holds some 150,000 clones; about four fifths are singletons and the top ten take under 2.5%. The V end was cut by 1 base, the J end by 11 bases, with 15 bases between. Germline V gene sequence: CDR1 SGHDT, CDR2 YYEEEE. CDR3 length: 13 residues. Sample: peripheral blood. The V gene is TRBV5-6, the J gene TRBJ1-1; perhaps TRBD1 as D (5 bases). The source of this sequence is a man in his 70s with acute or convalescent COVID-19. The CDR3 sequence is CASSLLGQGLAFF. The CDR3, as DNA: TGTGCCAGCAGCTTGTTGGGGCAGGGCCTGGCTTTCTTT.